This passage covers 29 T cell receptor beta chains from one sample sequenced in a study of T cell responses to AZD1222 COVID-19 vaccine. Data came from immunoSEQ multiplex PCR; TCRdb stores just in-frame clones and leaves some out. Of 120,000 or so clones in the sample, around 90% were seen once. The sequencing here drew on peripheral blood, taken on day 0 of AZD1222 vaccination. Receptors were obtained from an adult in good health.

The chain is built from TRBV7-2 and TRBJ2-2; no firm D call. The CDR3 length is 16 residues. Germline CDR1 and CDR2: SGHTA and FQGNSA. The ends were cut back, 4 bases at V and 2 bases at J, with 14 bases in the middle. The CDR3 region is CASSSVPAVNTGELFF. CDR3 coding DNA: TGTGCCAGCAGCTCCGTCCCGGCCGTCAACACCGGGGAGCTGTTTTTT.

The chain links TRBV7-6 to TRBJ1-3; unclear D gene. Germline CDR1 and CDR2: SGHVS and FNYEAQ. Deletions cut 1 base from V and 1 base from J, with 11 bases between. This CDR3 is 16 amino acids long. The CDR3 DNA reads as TGTGCCAGCAGCTTAGAGGCTCGGGGATCTGGAAACACCATATATTTT. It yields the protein CASSLEARGSGNTIYF. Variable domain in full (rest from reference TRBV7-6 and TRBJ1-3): GAGVSQSPRYKVTKRGQDVALRCDPISGHVSLYWYRQALGQGPEFLTYFNYEAQQDKSGLPNDRFSAERPEGSISTLTIQRTEQRDSAMYRCASSLEARGSGNTIYFGEGSWLTVV.

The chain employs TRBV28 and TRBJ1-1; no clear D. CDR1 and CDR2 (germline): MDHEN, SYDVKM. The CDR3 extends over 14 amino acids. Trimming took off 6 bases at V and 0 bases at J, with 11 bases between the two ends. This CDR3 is CASSPTSVNTEAFF. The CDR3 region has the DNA TGTGCCAGCAGCCCGACATCCGTGAACACTGAAGCTTTCTTT.

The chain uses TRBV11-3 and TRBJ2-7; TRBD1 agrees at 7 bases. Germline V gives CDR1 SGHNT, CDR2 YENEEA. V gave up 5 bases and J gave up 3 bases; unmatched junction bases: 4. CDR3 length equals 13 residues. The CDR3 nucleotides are TGTGCCAGCAGCACCGGGACAGACTACGAGCAGTACTTC. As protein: CASSTGTDYEQYF.

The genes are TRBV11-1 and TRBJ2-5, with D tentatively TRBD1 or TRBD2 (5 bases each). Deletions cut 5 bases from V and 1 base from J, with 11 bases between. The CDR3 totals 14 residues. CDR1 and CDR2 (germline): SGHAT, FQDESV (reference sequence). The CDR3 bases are TGTGCCAGCAGCCCCCGGGACCTCCAAGAGACCCAGTACTTC. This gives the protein CASSPRDLQETQYF. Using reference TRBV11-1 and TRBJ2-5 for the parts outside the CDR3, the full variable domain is EAEVAQSPRYKITEKSQAVAFWCDPISGHATLYWYRQILGQGPELLVQFQDESVVDDSQLPKDRFSAERLKGVDSTLKIQPAELGDSAMYLCASSPRDLQETQYFGPGTRLLVL.

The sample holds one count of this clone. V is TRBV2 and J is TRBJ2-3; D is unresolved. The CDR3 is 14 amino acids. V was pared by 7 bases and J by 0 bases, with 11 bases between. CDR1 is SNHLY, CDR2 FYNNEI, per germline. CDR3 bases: TGTGCCAGCAATTACGAGACTAGCACAGATACGCAGTATTTT. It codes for CASNYETSTDTQYF.

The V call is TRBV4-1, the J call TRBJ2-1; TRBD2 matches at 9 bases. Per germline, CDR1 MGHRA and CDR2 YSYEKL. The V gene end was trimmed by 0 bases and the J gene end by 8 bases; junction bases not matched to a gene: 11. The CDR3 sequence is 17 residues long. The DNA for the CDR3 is TGCGCCAGCAGCCAAGATAAAGGGGTAGCGGGAGACGATGAGCAGTTCTTC. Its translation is CASSQDKGVAGDDEQFF.

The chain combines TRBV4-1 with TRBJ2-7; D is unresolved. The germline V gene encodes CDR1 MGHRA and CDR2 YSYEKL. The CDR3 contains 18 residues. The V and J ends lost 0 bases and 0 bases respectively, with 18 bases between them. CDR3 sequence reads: CASSQDPTASLSSYEQYF. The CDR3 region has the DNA TGCGCCAGCAGCCAAGATCCCACAGCTTCCTTGAGCTCCTACGAGCAGTACTTC.

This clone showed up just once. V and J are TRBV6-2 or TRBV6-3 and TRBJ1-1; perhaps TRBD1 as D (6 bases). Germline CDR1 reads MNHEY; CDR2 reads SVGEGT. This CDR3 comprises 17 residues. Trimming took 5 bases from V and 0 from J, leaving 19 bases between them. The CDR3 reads CASSMDFGGTLNTEAFF. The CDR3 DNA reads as TGTGCCAGCAGTATGGATTTTGGGGGCACCTTGAACACTGAAGCTTTCTTT.

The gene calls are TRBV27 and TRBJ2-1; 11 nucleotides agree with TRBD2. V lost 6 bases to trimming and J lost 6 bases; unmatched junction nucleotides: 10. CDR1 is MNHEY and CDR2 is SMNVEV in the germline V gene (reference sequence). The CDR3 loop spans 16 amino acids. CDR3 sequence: CASRSLAGGPSNEQFF. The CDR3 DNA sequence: TGTGCCAGCAGGAGCTTAGCGGGGGGGCCTTCCAATGAGCAGTTCTTC.

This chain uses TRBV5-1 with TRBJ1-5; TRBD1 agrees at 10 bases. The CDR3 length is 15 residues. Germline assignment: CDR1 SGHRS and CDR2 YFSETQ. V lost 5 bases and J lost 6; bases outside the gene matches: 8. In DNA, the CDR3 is TGCGCCAGCAGGCCGGGACAGGGGATGAGTCAGCCCCAGCATTTT. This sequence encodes CASRPGQGMSQPQHF.

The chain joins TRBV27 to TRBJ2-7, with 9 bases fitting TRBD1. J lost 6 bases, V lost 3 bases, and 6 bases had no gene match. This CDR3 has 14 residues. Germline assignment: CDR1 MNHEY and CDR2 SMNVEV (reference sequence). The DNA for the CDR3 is TGTGCCAGCAGTTTGTGGGGACAGGGCGGCGAGCAGTACTTC. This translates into CASSLWGQGGEQYF.

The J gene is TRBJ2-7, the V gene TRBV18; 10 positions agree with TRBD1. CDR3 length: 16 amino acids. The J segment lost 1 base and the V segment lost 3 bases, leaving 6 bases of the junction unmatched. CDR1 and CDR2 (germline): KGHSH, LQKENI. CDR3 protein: CASSPGQGKGSYEQYF. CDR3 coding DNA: TGTGCCAGCTCACCGGGACAGGGGAAAGGATCCTACGAGCAGTACTTC. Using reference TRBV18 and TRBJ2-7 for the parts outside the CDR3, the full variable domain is NAGVMQNPRHLVRRRGQEARLRCSPMKGHSHVYWYRQLPEEGLKFMVYLQKENIIDESGMPKERFSAEFPKEGPSILRIQQVVRGDSAAYFCASSPGQGKGSYEQYFGPGTRLTVT.

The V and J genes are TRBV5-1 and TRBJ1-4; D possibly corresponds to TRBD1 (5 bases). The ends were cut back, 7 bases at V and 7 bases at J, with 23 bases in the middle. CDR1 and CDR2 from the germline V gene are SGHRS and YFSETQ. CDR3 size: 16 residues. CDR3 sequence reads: CASRDLLRGTGEKLFF. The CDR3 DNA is TGCGCCAGCCGCGACCTGTTAAGAGGGACCGGTGAAAAACTGTTTTTT.

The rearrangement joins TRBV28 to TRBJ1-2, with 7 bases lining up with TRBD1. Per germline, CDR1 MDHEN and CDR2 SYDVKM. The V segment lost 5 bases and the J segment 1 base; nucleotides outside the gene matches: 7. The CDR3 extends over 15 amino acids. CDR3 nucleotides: TGTGCCAGCAGTCTATACTGGGACAGTAACTATGGCTACACCTTC. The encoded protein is CASSLYWDSNYGYTF.

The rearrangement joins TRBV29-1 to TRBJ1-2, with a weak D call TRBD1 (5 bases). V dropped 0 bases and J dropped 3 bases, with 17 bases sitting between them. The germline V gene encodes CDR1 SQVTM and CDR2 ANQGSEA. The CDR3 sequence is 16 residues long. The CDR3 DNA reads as TGCAGCGTTGAAGATGGGACGCAGAAACGGGACTATGGCTACACCTTC. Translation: CSVEDGTQKRDYGYTF.

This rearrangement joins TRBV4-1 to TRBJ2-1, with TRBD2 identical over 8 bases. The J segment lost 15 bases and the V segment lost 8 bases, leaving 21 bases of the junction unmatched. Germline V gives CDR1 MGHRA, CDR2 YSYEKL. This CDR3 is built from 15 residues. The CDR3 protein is CASETVWREDRGLFF. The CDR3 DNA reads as TGCGCCAGCGAAACGGTTTGGCGGGAGGATCGGGGACTGTTCTTC.

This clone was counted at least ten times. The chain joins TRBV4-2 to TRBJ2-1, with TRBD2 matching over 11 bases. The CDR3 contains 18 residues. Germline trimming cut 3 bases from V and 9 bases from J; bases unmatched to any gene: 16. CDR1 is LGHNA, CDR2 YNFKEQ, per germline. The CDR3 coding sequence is TGTGCCAGCAGCCACTCTTACCGACTAGCGGGGAGATCTACTGAGCAGTTCTTC. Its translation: CASSHSYRLAGRSTEQFF.

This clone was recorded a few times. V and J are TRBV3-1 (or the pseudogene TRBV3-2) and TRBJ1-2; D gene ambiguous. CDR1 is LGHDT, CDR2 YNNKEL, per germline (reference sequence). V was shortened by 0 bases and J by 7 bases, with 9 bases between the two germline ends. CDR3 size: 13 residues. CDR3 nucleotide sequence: TGTGCCAGCAGCCAAGAGCCCTTGCGTGGCTACACCTTC. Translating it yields CASSQEPLRGYTF.

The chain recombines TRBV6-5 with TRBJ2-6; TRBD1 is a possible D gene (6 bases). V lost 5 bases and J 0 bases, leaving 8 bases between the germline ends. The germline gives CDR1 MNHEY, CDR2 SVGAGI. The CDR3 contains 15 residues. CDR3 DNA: TGTGCCAGCAGTCAGGACAGCTCTGGGGCCAACGTCCTGACTTTC. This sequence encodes CASSQDSSGANVLTF.

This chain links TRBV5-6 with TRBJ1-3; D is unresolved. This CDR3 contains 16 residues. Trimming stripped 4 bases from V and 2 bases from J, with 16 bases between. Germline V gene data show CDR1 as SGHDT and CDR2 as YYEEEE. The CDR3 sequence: CASSPMVRGTGNTIYF. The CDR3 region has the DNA TGTGCCAGCAGCCCCATGGTACGAGGGACTGGAAACACCATATATTTT.

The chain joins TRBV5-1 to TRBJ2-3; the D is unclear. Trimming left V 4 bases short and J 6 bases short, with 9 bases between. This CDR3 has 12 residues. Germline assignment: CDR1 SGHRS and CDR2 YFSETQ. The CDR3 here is CASSERVDTQYF. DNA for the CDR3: TGCGCCAGCAGCGAAAGAGTGGATACGCAGTATTTT.

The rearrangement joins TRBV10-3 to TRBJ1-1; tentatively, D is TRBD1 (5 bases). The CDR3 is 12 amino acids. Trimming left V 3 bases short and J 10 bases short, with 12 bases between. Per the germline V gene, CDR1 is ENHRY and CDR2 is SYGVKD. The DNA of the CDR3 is TGTGCCATCAGTGACCTGGGGACCGCAGCTTTCTTT. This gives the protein CAISDLGTAAFF.

The CDR3 protein is CAWIGYGYTF. The CDR3 region has the DNA TGTGCCTGGATTGGCTATGGCTACACCTTC. The chain joins TRBV30 to TRBJ1-2; no clear D gene. V was shortened by 4 bases and J by 4 bases, with 4 bases between the two germline ends. Germline V CDR1 and CDR2: GTSNPN, SVGIG (reference sequence). The CDR3 has 10 amino acids.

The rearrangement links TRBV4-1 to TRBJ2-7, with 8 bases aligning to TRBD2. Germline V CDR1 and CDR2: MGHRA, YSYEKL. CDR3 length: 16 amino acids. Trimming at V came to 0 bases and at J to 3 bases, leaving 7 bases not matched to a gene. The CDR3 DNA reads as TGCGCCAGCAGCCAAGAAAAAACTAGCGGAGTCTACGAGCAGTACTTC. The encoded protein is CASSQEKTSGVYEQYF.

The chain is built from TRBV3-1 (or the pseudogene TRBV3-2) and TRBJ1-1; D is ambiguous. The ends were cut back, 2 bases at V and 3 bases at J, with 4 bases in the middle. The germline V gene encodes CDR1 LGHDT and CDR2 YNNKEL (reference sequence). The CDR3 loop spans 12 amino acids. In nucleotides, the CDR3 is TGTGCCAGCAGCCAATTGTACACTGAAGCTTTCTTT. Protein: CASSQLYTEAFF.

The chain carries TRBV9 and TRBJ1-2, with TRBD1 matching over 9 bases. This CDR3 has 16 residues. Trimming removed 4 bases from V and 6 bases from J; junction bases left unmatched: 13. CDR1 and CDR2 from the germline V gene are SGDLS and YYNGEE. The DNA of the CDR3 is TGTGCCAGCAGCCTCAAGTCCCACAGGGGGCAGAATGGCTACACCTTC. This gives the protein CASSLKSHRGQNGYTF.

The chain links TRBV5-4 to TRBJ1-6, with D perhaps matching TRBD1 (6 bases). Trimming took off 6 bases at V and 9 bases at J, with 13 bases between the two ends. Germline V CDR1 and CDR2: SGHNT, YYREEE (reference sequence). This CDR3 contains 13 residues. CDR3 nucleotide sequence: TGTGCCAGCACCGAGGTGACAGGTTCACCCCTCCACTTT. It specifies CASTEVTGSPLHF.

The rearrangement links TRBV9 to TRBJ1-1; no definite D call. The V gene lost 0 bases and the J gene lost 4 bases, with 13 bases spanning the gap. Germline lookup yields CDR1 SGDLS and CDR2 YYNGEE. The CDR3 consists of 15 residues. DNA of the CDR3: TGTGCCAGCAGCGTAGCGCCAAAATCGGGCACTGAAGCTTTCTTT. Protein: CASSVAPKSGTEAFF.